This passage covers 25 T cell receptor beta chains from one sample sequenced in a study of blood T cell repertoires in COVID-19. TCRdb's copy holds only in-frame clones and misses some; the assay was immunoSEQ multiplex PCR. The data hold 200,000 to 300,000 clones, with roughly 83% observed a single time. Sequencing was performed on peripheral blood. These receptors originate from a woman aged 80 or over with COVID-19, enrolled during active disease.

The chain couples TRBV19 to TRBJ1-1; the D gene is possibly TRBD1 (5 bases). This CDR3 has 15 residues. CDR1 is LNHDA and CDR2 is SQIVND in the germline V gene (reference sequence). The V and J ends lost 5 bases and 4 bases respectively, with 17 bases between them. The CDR3 loop is CASSRVAGGPTEAFF. The CDR3 DNA reads as TGTGCCAGTAGTCGGGTTGCCGGGGGTCCCACTGAAGCTTTCTTT. Full variable domain (rest looked up from reference TRBV19 and TRBJ1-1): DGGITQSPKYLFRKEGQNVTLSCEQNLNHDAMYWYRQDPGQGLRLIYYSQIVNDFQKGDIAEGYSVSREKKESFPLTVTSAQKNPTAFYLCASSRVAGGPTEAFFGQGTRLTVV.

The chain uses TRBV20-1 and TRBJ1-2; tentatively, D is TRBD1 (6 bases). The germline V gene encodes CDR1 DFQATT and CDR2 SNEGSKA (reference sequence). The CDR3 has 17 amino acids. The V gene lost 3 bases and the J gene lost 7 bases, with 27 bases spanning the gap. The CDR3, as DNA: TGCAGTGCTAGTGACCCCGGGGGGCAGGTCGAGGGTGGTGGCTACACCTTC. This sequence encodes CSASDPGGQVEGGGYTF.

This clone has only one observation. This chain uses TRBV7-2 with TRBJ1-6; tentative D call: TRBD1 (6 bases). Trimming pared 2 bases from V and 7 bases from J, leaving 9 bases between. This CDR3 is built from 14 residues. From germline, CDR1 is SGHTA and CDR2 FQGNSA. The CDR3 spells CASSLYGQNSPLHF. The CDR3 DNA sequence: TGTGCCAGCAGCTTATATGGACAGAATTCACCCCTCCACTTT.

This chain joins TRBV27 and TRBJ1-6; D is uncertain. In germline, CDR1 is MNHEY, CDR2 SMNVEV (reference sequence). The CDR3 runs 12 residues. Trimming removed 3 bases at V and 8 bases at J, with 5 bases between. The CDR3 protein is CASSFIDSPLHF. DNA of the CDR3: TGTGCCAGCAGTTTCATAGATTCACCCCTCCACTTT.

The chain links TRBV7-3 to TRBJ2-2; a weak D match, TRBD1 (6 bases). The CDR3 totals 14 residues. CDR1 is SGHTA and CDR2 is FQGTGA in the germline V gene. V lost 4 bases to trimming and J lost 1 base, with 7 bases between them. The DNA for the CDR3 is TGTGCCAGCAGCTCAGGGGTGAACACCGGGGAGCTGTTTTTT. Residues: CASSSGVNTGELFF.

This sequence joins TRBV7-2 and TRBJ1-4, with TRBD1 identical over 10 bases. CDR1 SGHTA and CDR2 FQGNSA come from the germline V gene. Germline trimming cut 5 bases from V and 4 bases from J; bases unmatched to any gene: 4. CDR3 length equals 15 residues. This CDR3 is CASSPGTGVNEKLFF. As DNA, the CDR3 is TGTGCCAGCAGCCCAGGGACAGGGGTTAATGAAAAACTGTTTTTT.

This clone was counted once. This chain connects TRBV5-1 to TRBJ1-4; the D is unclear. Germline V gives CDR1 SGHRS, CDR2 YFSETQ. Trimming pared 0 bases from V and 0 bases from J, leaving 9 bases between. The CDR3 length is 16 residues. The CDR3, as DNA: TGCGCCAGCAGCTTGGCCAGTGTTCCAACTAATGAAAAACTGTTTTTT. The encoded protein is CASSLASVPTNEKLFF.

The chain links TRBV18 to TRBJ1-1; D ambiguous. With 3 bases removed from V and 7 bases from J, the gap between germline ends came to 18 bases. The CDR3 totals 15 residues. Per germline, CDR1 KGHSH and CDR2 LQKENI. Here the CDR3 reads CASSPYIGVGGEAFF. DNA for the CDR3: TGTGCCAGCTCACCCTACATCGGGGTCGGCGGTGAAGCTTTCTTT.

CDR3 region: CASSLDPGGLADTQYF. CDR3 sequence (DNA): TGTGCCAGCAGCTTAGACCCCGGGGGGCTAGCAGATACGCAGTATTTT. This chain joins TRBV11-2 and TRBJ2-3; D is perhaps TRBD2 (7 bases). V dropped 0 bases and J dropped 4 bases, with 14 bases sitting between them. Looked up from germline, CDR1 is SGHAT and CDR2 is FQNNGV. This CDR3 contains 16 residues.

V and J are TRBV30 and TRBJ1-4; D might be TRBD1 (5 bases). Trimming took off 4 bases at V and 7 bases at J, with 22 bases between the two ends. CDR3 length equals 16 residues. Germline CDR1 and CDR2: GTSNPN and SVGIG (reference sequence). DNA for the CDR3: TGTGCCTGGAAATTGGGGGGTACGGGTAGTGGTGAAAAACTGTTTTTT. This translates into CAWKLGGTGSGEKLFF.

The rearrangement joins TRBV6-5 to TRBJ1-4; D not resolved. Trimming pared 4 bases from V and 4 bases from J, leaving 7 bases between. CDR1 is MNHEY and CDR2 is SVGAGI in the germline V gene. CDR3 length: 13 amino acids. CDR3 sequence reads: CASSLQHNEKLFF. The CDR3 DNA reads as TGTGCCAGCAGTTTACAGCATAATGAAAAACTGTTTTTT.

The rearrangement joins TRBV6-5 to TRBJ1-6; 8 positions agree with TRBD1. Germline-derived CDR1 and CDR2 are MNHEY and SVGAGI. With 8 bases clipped from V and 10 bases from J, the junction kept 13 bases outside the gene matches. This CDR3 is built from 15 residues. The CDR3 nucleotides read TGTGCCAGCGTATGGGAGAGACAGGGGTGGTCACCCCTCCACTTT. Amino acids: CASVWERQGWSPLHF.

The chain is built from TRBV2 and TRBJ1-4; possibly TRBD1 for D (6 bases). The length of the CDR3 is 11 residues. Germline values: CDR1 SNHLY, CDR2 FYNNEI. The ends were cut back, 7 bases at V and 10 bases at J, with 10 bases in the middle. For the CDR3, the DNA is TGTGCCAGCAACACACAGGGAAAACTGTTTTTT. This codes for CASNTQGKLFF.

Written as DNA, the CDR3 is TGTGCCAGCAGCTGGACTAGCGGGGGGGCCTCAGATACGCAGTATTTT. It yields the protein CASSWTSGGASDTQYF. V gene TRBV6-6 combines with J gene TRBJ2-3; 15 nucleotides match TRBD2. This CDR3 is built from 16 residues. Trimming cost V 6 bases and J 4 bases; bases outside gene matches: 5. Per germline, CDR1 MNHNY and CDR2 SVGAGI (reference sequence).

V gene TRBV5-5 combines with J gene TRBJ1-4; D might be TRBD1 (6 bases). Trimming removed 4 bases from V and 3 bases from J, with 10 bases in between. The CDR3 contains 14 residues. Germline V gene sequence: CDR1 SGHKS, CDR2 YYEKEE (reference sequence). CDR3: CASSPGGANEKLFF. CDR3 bases: TGTGCCAGCAGCCCGGGGGGCGCTAATGAAAAACTGTTTTTT.

In nucleotides, the CDR3 is TGTGCCAGCAGCTTAGTTTCAGGGTCGAGATCACCCCTCCACTTT. Translation gives CASSLVSGSRSPLHF. V and J are TRBV7-2 and TRBJ1-6; perhaps TRBD1 as D (5 bases). The CDR3 length is 15 residues. Looked up from germline, CDR1 is SGHTA and CDR2 is FQGNSA. V lost 1 base, J lost 10 bases, and 14 bases lay in between.

The rearrangement joins TRBV19 to TRBJ1-2; D perhaps matches TRBD1 (5 bases). The CDR3 has 12 residues. Trimming stripped 7 bases from V and 4 bases from J, with 10 bases between. Germline assignment: CDR1 LNHDA and CDR2 SQIVND (reference sequence). DNA of the CDR3: TGTGCCAGTATTGGACAAGGCTATGGCTACACCTTC. Translated, it gives CASIGQGYGYTF.

This chain joins TRBV28 and TRBJ1-1; D gene uncertain. The germline CDR1 and CDR2 sequences are MDHEN and SYDVKM. The CDR3 extends over 14 amino acids. The V end lost 5 bases, the J end lost 4 bases, and 14 bases lay between the germline ends. CDR3 DNA: TGTGCCAGCAGTCTACCTAACCGGGGCACTGAAGCTTTCTTT. Its protein product is CASSLPNRGTEAFF.

This clone showed up just once. The J gene is TRBJ1-2, the V gene TRBV7-9; D not certain. CDR3 size: 16 residues. V lost 2 bases and J lost 8, with 21 bases in between. Germline loops: CDR1 SEHNR, CDR2 FQNEAQ (reference sequence). The chain's CDR3 is CASSLSPRGSLGGYTF. The CDR3 DNA reads as TGTGCCAGCAGCTTATCCCCTCGCGGCAGCCTCGGAGGCTACACCTTC.

J is TRBJ2-5 and V is TRBV5-5, with 10 bases fitting TRBD2. The CDR3 consists of 15 residues. CDR1 SGHKS and CDR2 YYEKEE come from the germline V gene (reference sequence). The V and J ends lost 4 bases and 5 bases, in that order; junction bases with no gene match: 8. The CDR3: CASSAGTSEGETQYF. Here the CDR3 DNA reads TGTGCCAGCAGCGCCGGGACTAGCGAGGGGGAGACCCAGTACTTC.

The rearrangement links TRBV7-9 to TRBJ1-4; D not resolved. Trimming took 6 bases from V and 8 from J, leaving 7 bases between them. This CDR3 is 11 amino acids long. CDR1 and CDR2 from the germline V gene are SEHNR and FQNEAQ (reference sequence). CDR3 bases: TGTGCCAGCAGTGACACCGAAAAACTGTTTTTT. Translating gives CASSDTEKLFF.

J is TRBJ2-2 and V is TRBV2; the match to TRBD2 covers 15 bases. The CDR3 consists of 16 residues. Germline CDR1 and CDR2: SNHLY and FYNNEI. J gave up 7 bases and V 4 bases, and 4 bases lay outside the gene matches. CDR3 coding DNA: TGTGCCAGCAGTGGGACTAGCGGGGGGGCTGGCGGGGAGCTGTTTTTT. This codes for CASSGTSGGAGGELFF.

The chain has TRBV10-3 and TRBJ2-3; maybe TRBD1 (6 bases). Germline loops: CDR1 ENHRY, CDR2 SYGVKD. CDR3 length equals 15 residues. Trimming stripped 3 bases from V and 2 bases from J, with 12 bases between. CDR3 coding DNA: TGTGCCATCAGTGACCCGAACAGGGACACAGATACGCAGTATTTT. Encoded protein: CAISDPNRDTDTQYF.

V usage is TRBV6-2 or TRBV6-3 and J usage is TRBJ1-1, with 8 bases fitting TRBD1. The CDR3 extends over 15 amino acids. Germline V gene sequence: CDR1 MNHEY, CDR2 SVGEGT. The J segment lost 1 base and the V segment lost 6 bases, leaving 7 bases of the junction unmatched. CDR3 in DNA: TGTGCCAGCAGCGAACCCGGGACAGGGAACACTGAAGCTTTCTTT. Translated: CASSEPGTGNTEAFF.

The CDR3 spells CASSPETGRSNTIYF. The CDR3 nucleotides read TGTGCCAGCTCACCAGAGACAGGGCGATCAAACACCATATATTTT. The chain links TRBV18 to TRBJ1-3, with 7 bases lining up with TRBD1. This CDR3 has 15 amino acids. Per the germline V gene, CDR1 is KGHSH and CDR2 is LQKENI. The junction had 7 bases not matched to a gene; V was cut back by 2 bases and J by 6 bases.